A single sample is the source of the 32 T cell receptor beta chains below, sequenced in a study of OX40 agonist ivuxolimab in advanced cancers. Sequenced by immunoSEQ multiplex PCR; TCRdb stores in-frame clones only, minus some. The sample holds tens of thousands of clones, 75% to 90% seen once. The material was CD4+ or CD8+ T cells sorted from blood, obtained in a trial of the OX40 agonist ivuxolimab. The receptors derive from an adult with an advanced solid tumor such as melanoma, head and neck, liver or kidney cancer.

This rearrangement joins TRBV18 to TRBJ2-2; D not certain. Trimming took off 2 bases at V and 5 bases at J, with 6 bases between the two ends. There are 13 residues in the CDR3. Germline CDR1 KGHSH, CDR2 LQKENI. The CDR3 sequence: CASSPSVTGELFF. In DNA form, the CDR3 reads TGTGCCAGCTCACCAAGTGTGACCGGGGAGCTGTTTTTT.

The chain uses TRBV27 and TRBJ1-6; 7 nucleotides agree with TRBD1. The junction had 8 bases not matched to a gene; V was cut back by 4 bases and J by 8 bases. The length of the CDR3 is 15 residues. Germline CDR1 is MNHEY and CDR2 is SMNVEV (reference sequence). DNA for the CDR3: TGTGCCAGCAGTTCTGGACAGGTTCAGGATTCACCCCTCCACTTT. It specifies CASSSGQVQDSPLHF.

The V and J genes are TRBV5-1 and TRBJ1-3; the D is unclear. The CDR3 spans 14 residues. V lost 4 bases to trimming and J lost 2 bases, with 10 bases between them. The germline V gene has CDR1 SGHRS and CDR2 YFSETQ. The CDR3 DNA reads as TGCGCCAGCAGCATGGGCGGAGCTGGAAACACCATATATTTT. It translates to CASSMGGAGNTIYF.

This clone came up a few times. The chain recombines TRBV11-2 with TRBJ2-5; 9 nucleotides align to TRBD1. The CDR3 is 13 amino acids. Germline values: CDR1 SGHAT, CDR2 FQNNGV. Trimming took 5 bases from V and 4 from J; bases not matched to a gene: 2. The CDR3 is CASSPDRGETQYF. The CDR3 bases are TGTGCCAGCAGCCCGGACAGGGGAGAGACCCAGTACTTC.

The V and J genes are TRBV18 and TRBJ1-1; D is possibly TRBD1 (5 bases). The CDR3 has 14 residues. Germline CDR1 reads KGHSH; CDR2 reads LQKENI. V shed 5 bases and J shed 7 bases, with 17 bases lying between them. CDR3 protein: CASSTGTATIEAFF. The DNA of the CDR3 is TGTGCCAGCTCAACCGGGACGGCCACCATTGAAGCTTTCTTT.

V and J are TRBV9 and TRBJ1-3; 7 nucleotides match TRBD1. After removal of 4 bases from V and 2 bases from J, the junction contained 9 bases not matched to a gene. Germline V gene data show CDR1 as SGDLS and CDR2 as YYNGEE. This CDR3 contains 16 residues. The DNA of the CDR3 is TGTGCCAGCAGCTCCAAGGGACAGTTCCCTGGAAACACCATATATTTT. It specifies CASSSKGQFPGNTIYF. The variable domain in full, with the rest retrieved from reference TRBV9 and TRBJ1-3, is DSGVTQTPKHLITATGQRVTLRCSPRSGDLSVYWYQQSLDQGLQFLIQYYNGEERAKGNILERFSAQQFPDLHSELNLSSLELGDSALYFCASSSKGQFPGNTIYFGEGSWLTVV.

The V and J genes are TRBV28 and TRBJ2-5; the D gene is possibly TRBD1 (5 bases). The CDR3 sequence is 15 residues long. The germline CDR1 and CDR2 sequences are MDHEN and SYDVKM. The V end was cut by 6 bases, the J end by 2 bases, with 16 bases between. CDR3 coding DNA: TGTGCCAGCAGCTCTAACGTGGACACGCAAGAGACCCAGTACTTC. It yields the protein CASSSNVDTQETQYF.

The CDR3 DNA follows: TGTGCCAGCTCACCTGGGCAGGGGGTTTTAAACACTGAAGCTTTCTTT. Protein product: CASSPGQGVLNTEAFF. This chain connects TRBV18 to TRBJ1-1; TRBD1 matches at 7 bases. Per the germline V gene, CDR1 is KGHSH and CDR2 is LQKENI. J was trimmed by 2 bases and V by 3 bases; bases with no gene match: 9. CDR3 length: 16 residues.

CDR3 residues: CASSLVGGEFGKTQYF. The CDR3 DNA reads as TGTGCCAGCAGCCTGGTGGGGGGGGAGTTTGGAAAGACCCAGTACTTC. The gene calls are TRBV7-7 and TRBJ2-5, with TRBD2 identical over 7 bases. J gave up 6 bases and V 5 bases, and 15 bases lay outside the gene matches. The CDR3 has 16 amino acids. Germline lookup yields CDR1 SSHAT and CDR2 FNYEAQ (reference sequence).

V is TRBV6-1 and J is TRBJ1-5, with TRBD1 as a possible D gene (5 bases). There are 16 residues in the CDR3. Germline loops: CDR1 MNHNS, CDR2 SASEGT. V lost 3 bases, J lost 0 bases, and 12 bases lay in between. The CDR3 region has the DNA TGTGCCAGCAGTGATCCGGGACGGAGTAGCAATCAGCCCCAGCATTTT. It is translated as CASSDPGRSSNQPQHF.

V is TRBV4-2 and J is TRBJ2-5; 7 bases are shared with TRBD1. Germline CDR1 and CDR2: LGHNA and YNFKEQ. The junction had 10 bases not matched to a gene; V was cut back by 4 bases and J by 5 bases. This CDR3 is 15 amino acids long. The CDR3 nucleotides read TGTGCCAGCAGCCTTTCAGGGGGAATCGGGGAGACCCAGTACTTC. Translation: CASSLSGGIGETQYF.

This chain uses TRBV5-5 with TRBJ1-1, with 8 bases lining up with TRBD1. J lost 1 base, V lost 6 bases, and 8 bases had no gene match. The CDR3 contains 15 residues. Germline CDR1 reads SGHKS; CDR2 reads YYEKEE (reference sequence). The CDR3 sequence: CASNRPGTGNTEAFF. The CDR3, as DNA: TGTGCCAGCAACCGTCCCGGGACAGGGAACACTGAAGCTTTCTTT.

The V gene is TRBV29-1, the J gene TRBJ2-3, with a tentative D call TRBD2 (6 bases). Between the trimmed V and J ends, which lost 6 bases and 0 bases, there was a span of 16 bases. The CDR3 runs 15 residues. Germline CDR1 is SQVTM and CDR2 is ANQGSEA. CDR3 coding DNA: TGCAGCGTAGTGGCCCTAGCGTCTAGCACAGATACGCAGTATTTT. It yields the protein CSVVALASSTDTQYF.

The chain joins TRBV4-1 to TRBJ2-3, with D tentatively TRBD1 (5 bases). The V and J ends lost 2 bases and 6 bases respectively, with 21 bases between them. Germline assignment: CDR1 MGHRA and CDR2 YSYEKL. The CDR3 has 17 residues. In DNA form, the CDR3 reads TGCGCCAGCAGCCAATGGGCGCCCGGACACTTTATGGATACGCAGTATTTT. As protein: CASSQWAPGHFMDTQYF.

This clone is a singleton in its sample. The chain links TRBV29-1 to TRBJ1-2; D call uncertain. This CDR3 has 12 residues. The V and J ends lost 5 bases and 3 bases respectively, with 10 bases between them. Germline-derived CDR1 and CDR2 are SQVTM and ANQGSEA. The CDR3 nucleotides are TGCAGCGTTAGGACGAGCTACTATGGCTACACCTTC. It codes for CSVRTSYYGYTF.

This chain uses TRBV2 with TRBJ2-1; either TRBD1 or TRBD2 may fit D (5 bases each). The length of the CDR3 is 13 residues. The V end lost 7 bases, the J end lost 6 bases, and 13 bases lay between the germline ends. Per the germline V gene, CDR1 is SNHLY and CDR2 is FYNNEI. The CDR3 sequence is CASTGDGRNEQFF. Here the CDR3 DNA reads TGTGCCAGCACCGGGGACGGACGCAATGAGCAGTTCTTC. Using reference TRBV2 and TRBJ2-1 for the parts outside the CDR3, the full variable domain is EPEVTQTPSHQVTQMGQEVILRCVPISNHLYFYWYRQILGQKVEFLVSFYNNEISEKSEIFDDQFSVERPDGSNFTLKIRSTKLEDSAMYFCASTGDGRNEQFFGPGTRLTVL.

The V gene is TRBV7-2, the J gene TRBJ2-5, with 14 bases matching TRBD2. The V gene's germline CDR1 is SGHTA and CDR2 FQGNSA. The CDR3 consists of 16 residues. V dropped 5 bases and J dropped 5; count of bases not matched to a gene: 7. CDR3 region: CASSTGLAGVRETQYF. The CDR3, as DNA: TGTGCCAGCAGCACGGGACTAGCGGGGGTACGGGAGACCCAGTACTTC.

This chain joins TRBV7-2 and TRBJ2-1; no definite D call. The CDR3 runs 16 residues. CDR1 and CDR2 from the germline V gene are SGHTA and FQGNSA. Trimming cost V 2 bases and J 3 bases, with 14 bases left between them. The CDR3 spells CASSLYRALLYNEQFF. The CDR3 DNA sequence: TGTGCCAGCAGCTTATACCGGGCTCTCCTCTACAATGAGCAGTTCTTC.

In its sample, this clone was seen once. V usage is TRBV11-2 and J usage is TRBJ2-5; D unresolved. This CDR3 spans 15 amino acids. From germline, CDR1 is SGHAT and CDR2 FQNNGV. The V end lost 2 bases, the J end lost 0 bases, and 10 bases lay between the germline ends. This chain's CDR3 is CASSLRRSYQETQYF. Here the CDR3 DNA reads TGTGCCAGCAGCTTAAGGCGGTCGTACCAAGAGACCCAGTACTTC.

In this sample, this clone turned up a few times. The chain recombines TRBV30 with TRBJ2-3; 7 nucleotides match TRBD2. CDR1 GTSNPN and CDR2 SVGIG come from the germline V gene (reference sequence). After removal of 3 bases from V and 0 bases from J, the junction contained 3 bases not matched to a gene. The CDR3 length is 14 residues. The CDR3 protein is CAWSWGGSTDTQYF. Written as DNA, the CDR3 is TGTGCCTGGAGCTGGGGGGGTAGCACAGATACGCAGTATTTT.

The chain carries TRBV6-1 and TRBJ1-5; D is undetermined. This CDR3 has 15 amino acids. Trimming removed 1 base at V and 2 bases at J, with 9 bases between. CDR1 is MNHNS and CDR2 is SASEGT in the germline V gene. CDR3 DNA: TGTGCCAGCAGTGAAGGATTGATCGGCAATCAGCCCCAGCATTTT. Its protein is CASSEGLIGNQPQHF.

The V gene is TRBV6-1, the J gene TRBJ1-5, with 7 bases matching TRBD1. The V gene end was trimmed by 7 bases and the J gene end by 2 bases; junction bases not matched to a gene: 8. Germline CDR1 and CDR2: MNHNS and SASEGT. The CDR3 consists of 15 residues. The CDR3 bases are TGTGCCAGCACCTATGGGACAGCGGGCAATCAGCCCCAGCATTTT. The encoded protein is CASTYGTAGNQPQHF.

The chain employs TRBV29-1 and TRBJ2-3; D not certain. Trimming took 5 bases from V and 0 from J, leaving 6 bases between them. This CDR3 contains 12 residues. The V gene's germline CDR1 is SQVTM and CDR2 ANQGSEA. The CDR3: CSVCTSTDTQYF. CDR3 nucleotide sequence: TGCAGCGTTTGTACTAGCACAGATACGCAGTATTTT.

This chain links TRBV9 with TRBJ2-2; D might be TRBD1 (6 bases). V lost 3 bases and J lost 0, with 12 bases in between. The germline CDR1 and CDR2 sequences are SGDLS and YYNGEE. The CDR3 sequence is 16 residues long. DNA for the CDR3: TGTGCCAGCAGCGCCCGACAGGCCCCGAACACCGGGGAGCTGTTTTTT. It encodes CASSARQAPNTGELFF. The variable domain in full, completed from reference TRBV9 and TRBJ2-2, reads DSGVTQTPKHLITATGQRVTLRCSPRSGDLSVYWYQQSLDQGLQFLIQYYNGEERAKGNILERFSAQQFPDLHSELNLSSLELGDSALYFCASSARQAPNTGELFFGEGSRLTVL.

This rearrangement joins TRBV5-1 to TRBJ2-2; 10 nucleotides match TRBD2. The CDR3 runs to 16 residues. Germline V gene sequence: CDR1 SGHRS, CDR2 YFSETQ. Germline trimming cut 5 bases from V and 1 base from J; bases unmatched to any gene: 5. The CDR3 here is CASSYSGGLNTGELFF. The CDR3 DNA is TGCGCCAGCAGTTATAGCGGGGGGCTGAACACCGGGGAGCTGTTTTTT.

In its sample, this clone was seen once. V is TRBV6-6 and J is TRBJ2-5; TRBD1 agrees at 10 bases. CDR3 length equals 15 residues. The trim removed 6 bases at V and 4 bases at J, leaving 8 bases unmatched. Per the germline V gene, CDR1 is MNHNY and CDR2 is SVGAGI (reference sequence). For the CDR3, the DNA is TGTGCCAGCAGCAAAGACCGGGACAGGGGAGAGACCCAGTACTTC. Amino acid sequence: CASSKDRDRGETQYF.

The chain uses TRBV11-2 and TRBJ2-3; D gene ambiguous. CDR3 length: 12 amino acids. Per the germline V gene, CDR1 is SGHAT and CDR2 is FQNNGV. V lost 3 bases, J lost 6 bases, and 7 bases lay in between. This CDR3 reads CASSFQDDTQYF. The CDR3 coding sequence is TGTGCCAGCAGCTTTCAGGACGATACGCAGTATTTT.

The V call is TRBV5-5, the J call TRBJ2-7; D ambiguous. The V and J ends lost 3 bases and 0 bases respectively, with 10 bases between them. CDR3 length: 14 amino acids. Germline V gene lookup returns CDR1 SGHKS and CDR2 YYEKEE (reference sequence). The CDR3 DNA reads TGTGCCAGCAGCTCGTCTTCCAGCTCCTACGAGCAGTACTTC. Translation gives CASSSSSSSYEQYF. Variable domain in full (rest from reference TRBV5-5 and TRBJ2-7): DAGVTQSPTHLIKTRGQQVTLRCSPISGHKSVSWYQQVLGQGPQFIFQYYEKEERGRGNFPDRFSARQFPNYSSELNVNALLLGDSALYLCASSSSSSSYEQYFGPGTRLTVT.

The table lists this clone with a count of one. The rearrangement joins TRBV29-1 to TRBJ1-4, with 8 bases that match TRBD1. J gave up 5 bases and V 5 bases, and 7 bases lay outside the gene matches. The germline gives CDR1 SQVTM, CDR2 ANQGSEA. The CDR3 totals 14 residues. The DNA for the CDR3 is TGCAGCGTTTCCAGGGGGCGCGGCAATGAAAAACTGTTTTTT. This encodes CSVSRGRGNEKLFF.

V usage is TRBV19 and J usage is TRBJ1-5, with TRBD1 as a possible D gene (5 bases). Trimming took off 3 bases at V and 0 bases at J, with 21 bases between the two ends. CDR3 length: 19 residues. Germline V CDR1 and CDR2: LNHDA, SQIVND (reference sequence). The CDR3 DNA reads TGTGCCAGTAGTATCCCGGAAACAGGTAGGATTAATAGCAATCAGCCCCAGCATTTT. The encoded protein is CASSIPETGRINSNQPQHF.

CDR3 coding DNA: TGCGCCAGCAGTGATCCAGACCGGAGAAGAGCTTTCTTT. This translates into CASSDPDRRRAFF. This sequence joins TRBV10-1 and TRBJ1-1; D not certain. CDR1 and CDR2 from the germline V gene are WNHNN and SYGVQD (reference sequence). CDR3 size: 13 residues. Trimming left V 3 bases short and J 10 bases short, with 15 bases between.

The DNA of the CDR3 is TGTGCCAGCAGTGAAGCCAAGGGCACAGATACGCAGTATTTT. The encoded protein is CASSEAKGTDTQYF. V usage is TRBV6-1 and J usage is TRBJ2-3, with D unresolved. Germline-derived CDR1 and CDR2 are MNHNS and SASEGT. This CDR3 has 14 amino acids. Trimming removed 0 bases from V and 1 base from J, with 5 bases in between.